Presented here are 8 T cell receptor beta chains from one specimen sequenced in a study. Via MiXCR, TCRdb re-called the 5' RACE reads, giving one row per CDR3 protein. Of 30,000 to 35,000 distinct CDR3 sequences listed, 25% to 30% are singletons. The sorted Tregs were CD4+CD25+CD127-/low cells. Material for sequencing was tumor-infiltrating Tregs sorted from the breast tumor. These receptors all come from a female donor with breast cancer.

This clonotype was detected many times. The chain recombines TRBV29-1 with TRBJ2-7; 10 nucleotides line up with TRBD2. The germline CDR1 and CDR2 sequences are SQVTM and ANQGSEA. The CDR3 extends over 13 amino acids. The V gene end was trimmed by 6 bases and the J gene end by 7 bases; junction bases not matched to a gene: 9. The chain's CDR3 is CSVGASGSGEQYF. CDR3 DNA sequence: TGCAGCGTCGGGGCTAGCGGGAGCGGGGAGCAGTACTTC.

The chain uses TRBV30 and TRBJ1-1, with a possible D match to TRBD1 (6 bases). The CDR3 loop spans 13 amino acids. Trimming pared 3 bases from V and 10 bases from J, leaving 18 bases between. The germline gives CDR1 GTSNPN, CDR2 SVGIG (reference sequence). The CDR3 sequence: CAWSPGGVRGAFF. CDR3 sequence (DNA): TGTGCCTGGAGCCCTGGGGGCGTCCGTGGAGCTTTCTTT.

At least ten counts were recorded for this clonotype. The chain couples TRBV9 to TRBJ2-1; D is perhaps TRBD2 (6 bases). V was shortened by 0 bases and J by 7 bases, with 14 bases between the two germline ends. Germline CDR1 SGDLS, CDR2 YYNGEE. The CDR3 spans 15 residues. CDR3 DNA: TGTGCCAGCAGCGTAGGGGCTAGCGTTCGTAATGAGCAGTTCTTC. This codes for CASSVGASVRNEQFF. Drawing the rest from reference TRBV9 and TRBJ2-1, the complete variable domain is DSGVTQTPKHLITATGQRVTLRCSPRSGDLSVYWYQQSLDQGLQFLIQYYNGEERAKGNILERFSAQQFPDLHSELNLSSLELGDSALYFCASSVGASVRNEQFFGPGTRLTVL.

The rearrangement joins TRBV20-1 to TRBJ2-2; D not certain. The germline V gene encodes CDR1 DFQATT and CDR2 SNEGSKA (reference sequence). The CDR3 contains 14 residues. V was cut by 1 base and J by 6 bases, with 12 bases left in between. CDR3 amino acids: CSARVRPNAGELFF. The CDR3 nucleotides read TGCAGTGCTAGAGTACGGCCCAACGCCGGGGAGCTGTTTTTT.

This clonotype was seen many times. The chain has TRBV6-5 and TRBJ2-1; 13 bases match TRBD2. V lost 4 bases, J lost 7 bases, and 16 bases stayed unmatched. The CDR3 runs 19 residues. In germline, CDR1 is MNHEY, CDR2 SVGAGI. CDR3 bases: TGTGCCAGCAGTTCACTAGCGGGAGGGCCCTGGACACATCGGAATGAGCAGTTCTTC. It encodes CASSSLAGGPWTHRNEQFF.

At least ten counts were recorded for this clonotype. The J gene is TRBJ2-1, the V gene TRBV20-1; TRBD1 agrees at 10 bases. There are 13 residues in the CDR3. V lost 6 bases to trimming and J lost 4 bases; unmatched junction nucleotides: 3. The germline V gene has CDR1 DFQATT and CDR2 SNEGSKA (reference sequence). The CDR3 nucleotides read TGCAGTGCCCCGGGACAGGGGTACAATGAGCAGTTCTTC. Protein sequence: CSAPGQGYNEQFF.

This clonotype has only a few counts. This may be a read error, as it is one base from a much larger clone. DNA for the CDR3: TGTGCCAGCAGTCGACAGGGGAACACTGAAACTTTCTTT. It encodes CASSRQGNTETFF. V and J are TRBV12-3 or TRBV12-4 and TRBJ1-1; 8 bases fit TRBD1. The CDR3 runs 13 residues.

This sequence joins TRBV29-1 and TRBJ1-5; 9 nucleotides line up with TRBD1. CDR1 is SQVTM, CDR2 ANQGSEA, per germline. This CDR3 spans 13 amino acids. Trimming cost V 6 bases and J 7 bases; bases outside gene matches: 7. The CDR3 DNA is TGCAGCGTAGCACAGGGGGCACGGCAGCCCCAGCATTTT. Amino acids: CSVAQGARQPQHF.